The TCR beta chain described here comes from a study of blood T cell repertoires in COVID-19. About the research overall: From T cells, B-cell-depleted T cells, or PBMCs came the material, which was cDNA or gDNA.

Germline assignment: CDR1 LGHDT and CDR2 YNNKEL (reference sequence). V gave up 1 base and J gave up 7 bases, with 13 bases separating them. This CDR3 region has 15 residues. The data were produced by immunoSEQ multiplex PCR, yet TCRdb's version contains in-frame clones alone and is incomplete. Of about 120,000 clones listed, about 90% are singletons. Sequencing was performed on peripheral blood. The sequence was collected from a man in his 70s who had recovered from COVID-19. V usage is TRBV3-1 (or the pseudogene TRBV3-2) and J usage is TRBJ1-4; D is undetermined. CDR3 nucleotides: TGTGCCAGCAGCCAAGGGAGCGGGAAGAGTGAAAAACTGTTTTTT. Its translation: CASSQGSGKSEKLFF.